Listed below are T cell receptor beta chains from one sample, sequenced in a study of shared clonotypes between healthy human individuals. The table came from immunoSEQ multiplex PCR; TCRdb's copy has only in-frame clones and leaves some out. The data show about 960,000 clones, with about 80% seen just once and approximately 1.5% held by the top ten. The sequenced material came from memory CD4+ T cells sorted from blood. These receptors all stem from a man in his late teens or twenties in good health. CDR3s include the opening cysteine and the closing phenylalanine or tryptophan. D genes are given only for firm matches. Where a row states a size, it is once, few, many or the class of an expanded clone; other rows omit it.

v_call	clone_size	d_call	j_call	cdr3_aa	cdr3_nt
TRBV7-9	.	TRBD2	TRBJ2-5	CASSQGSGRFLETQYF	TGTGCCAGCAGCCAGGGTAGCGGGAGATTTTTGGAGACCCAGTACTTC
TRBV18	.	TRBD1	TRBJ1-2	CASSPGQNYGYTF	TGTGCCAGCTCCCCGGGACAGAACTATGGCTACACCTTC
TRBV5-4	.	.	TRBJ1-4	CASSSKGQEKLFF	TGTGCCAGCAGCTCGAAGGGCCAGGAAAAACTGTTTTTT
TRBV5-1	once	.	TRBJ2-1	CASSWESYNEQFF	TGCGCCAGCAGCTGGGAGAGTTACAATGAGCAGTTCTTC
TRBV7-9	.	TRBD1	TRBJ2-7	CASSLAPGTGGRFDYEQYF	TGTGCCAGCAGCTTAGCGCCTGGGACAGGGGGTCGTTTCGACTACGAGCAGTACTTC
TRBV7-9	few	.	TRBJ2-3	CASSLSGPGPLGTQYF	TGTGCCAGCAGCCTCTCGGGCCCGGGGCCTTTGGGGACGCAGTATTTT
TRBV4-1	.	.	TRBJ1-4	CASSWRGGFNEKLFF	TGCGCCAGCAGCTGGAGGGGAGGGTTCAATGAAAAACTGTTTTTT
TRBV28	.	TRBD1	TRBJ1-2	CARQQGDNYGYTF	TGTGCCCGACAGCAGGGGGACAACTATGGCTACACCTTC
TRBV5-1	.	TRBD1	TRBJ1-2	CASSSGPRQGFYGYTF	TGCGCCAGCAGCTCTGGGCCGAGACAGGGTTTCTATGGCTACACCTTC
TRBV4-1	few	.	TRBJ1-1	CASSQVQTLRTEAFF	TGCGCCAGCAGCCAAGTGCAGACCCTCCGCACTGAAGCTTTCTTT